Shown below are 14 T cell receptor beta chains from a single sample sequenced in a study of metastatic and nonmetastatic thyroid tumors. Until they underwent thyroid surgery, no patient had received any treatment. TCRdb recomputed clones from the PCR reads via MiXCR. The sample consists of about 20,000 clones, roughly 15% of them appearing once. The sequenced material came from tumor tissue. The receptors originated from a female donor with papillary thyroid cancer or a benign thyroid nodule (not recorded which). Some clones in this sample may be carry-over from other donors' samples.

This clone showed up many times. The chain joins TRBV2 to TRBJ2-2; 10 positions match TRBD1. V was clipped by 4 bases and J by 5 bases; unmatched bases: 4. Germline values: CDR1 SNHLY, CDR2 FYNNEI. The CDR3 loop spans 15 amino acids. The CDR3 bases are TGTGCCAGCAGTGGCCGGGACAGGGGAACCGGGGAGCTGTTTTTT. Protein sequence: CASSGRDRGTGELFF.

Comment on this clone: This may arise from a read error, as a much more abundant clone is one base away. CDR3 DNA: TGCGCCAGCAGCCGGGAGGGGGAATTTTCCGCAGATACGCAGTATTTT. This translates into CASSREGEFSADTQYF. The V call is TRBV4-1, the J call TRBJ2-3; tentatively, D is TRBD2 (7 bases). Between the trimmed V and J ends, which lost 4 bases and 4 bases, there was a span of 18 bases. CDR3 length: 16 residues. The V gene's germline CDR1 is MGHRA and CDR2 YSYEKL.

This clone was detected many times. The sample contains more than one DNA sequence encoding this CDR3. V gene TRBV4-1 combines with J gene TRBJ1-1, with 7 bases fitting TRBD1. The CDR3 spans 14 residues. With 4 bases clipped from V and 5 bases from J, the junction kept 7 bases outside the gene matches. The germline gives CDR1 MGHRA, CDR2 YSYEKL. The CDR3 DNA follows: TGCGCCAGCAGCCTCGTTACAGGGGAGACTGAAGCTTTCTTT. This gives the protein CASSLVTGETEAFF.

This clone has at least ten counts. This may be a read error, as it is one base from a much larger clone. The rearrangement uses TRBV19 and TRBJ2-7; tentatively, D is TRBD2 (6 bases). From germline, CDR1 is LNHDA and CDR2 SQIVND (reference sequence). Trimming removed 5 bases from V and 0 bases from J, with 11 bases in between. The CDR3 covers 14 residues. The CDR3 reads CASSRGTCSYEQYF. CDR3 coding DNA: TGTGCCAGTAGTCGGGGGACGTGCTCCTACGAGCAGTACTTC. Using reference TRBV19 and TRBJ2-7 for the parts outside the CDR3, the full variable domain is DGGITQSPKYLFRKEGQNVTLSCEQNLNHDAMYWYRQDPGQGLRLIYYSQIVNDFQKGDIAEGYSVSREKKESFPLTVTSAQKNPTAFYLCASSRGTCSYEQYFGPGTRLTVT.

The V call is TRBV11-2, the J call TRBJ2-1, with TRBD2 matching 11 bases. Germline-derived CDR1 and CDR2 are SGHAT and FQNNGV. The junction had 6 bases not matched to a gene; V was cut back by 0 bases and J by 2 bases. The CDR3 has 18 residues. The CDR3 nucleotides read TGTGCCAGCAGCTTAGAAGGAGGGACTAGCGGAACCTACAATGAGCAGTTCTTC. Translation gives CASSLEGGTSGTYNEQFF.

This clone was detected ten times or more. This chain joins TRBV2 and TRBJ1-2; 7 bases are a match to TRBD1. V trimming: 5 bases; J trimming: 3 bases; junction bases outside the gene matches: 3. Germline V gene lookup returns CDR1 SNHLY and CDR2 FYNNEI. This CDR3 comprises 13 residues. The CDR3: CASSRQGDYGYTF. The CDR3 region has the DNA TGTGCCAGCAGTAGACAGGGAGACTATGGCTACACCTTC.

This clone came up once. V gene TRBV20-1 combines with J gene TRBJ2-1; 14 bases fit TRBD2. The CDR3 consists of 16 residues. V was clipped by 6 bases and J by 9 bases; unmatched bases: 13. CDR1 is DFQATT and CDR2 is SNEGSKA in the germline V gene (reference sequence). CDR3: CSAGRVGTSGSSEQFF. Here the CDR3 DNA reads TGCAGTGCCGGAAGGGTCGGGACTAGCGGGAGTAGTGAGCAGTTCTTC.

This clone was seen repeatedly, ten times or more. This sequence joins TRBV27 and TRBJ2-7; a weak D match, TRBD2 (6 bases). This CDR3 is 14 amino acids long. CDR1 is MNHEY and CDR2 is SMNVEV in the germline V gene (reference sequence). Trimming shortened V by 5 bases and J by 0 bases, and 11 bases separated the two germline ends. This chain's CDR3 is CASSRDFSSYEQYF. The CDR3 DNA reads TGTGCCAGCAGTAGGGACTTTAGCTCCTACGAGCAGTACTTC.

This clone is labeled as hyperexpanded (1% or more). Here the CDR3 reads CASSITGRGEAEAFF. DNA for the CDR3: TGTGCCAGCAGCATCACCGGCCGGGGGGAGGCTGAAGCTTTCTTT. V and J are TRBV13 and TRBJ1-1, with D maybe TRBD1 (5 bases). With 5 bases removed from V and 6 bases from J, the gap between germline ends came to 19 bases. Germline assignment: CDR1 PRHDT and CDR2 FYEKMQ (reference sequence). The CDR3 covers 15 residues.

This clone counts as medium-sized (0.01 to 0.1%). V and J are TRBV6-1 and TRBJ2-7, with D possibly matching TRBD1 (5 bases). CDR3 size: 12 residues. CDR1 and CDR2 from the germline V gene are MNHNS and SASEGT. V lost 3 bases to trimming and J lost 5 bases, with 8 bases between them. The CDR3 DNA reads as TGTGCCAGCAGTGACCTGGGGCACGAGCAGTACTTC. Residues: CASSDLGHEQYF.

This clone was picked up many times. As DNA, the CDR3 is TGTGCCAGCAGCGCCCTGACCGAGACCGGGGAGCTGTTTTTT. Translated: CASSALTETGELFF. The V gene is TRBV6-1, the J gene TRBJ2-2; no reliable D call. Germline assignment: CDR1 MNHNS and CDR2 SASEGT. The V end was cut by 6 bases, the J end by 5 bases, with 13 bases between. The CDR3 covers 14 residues.

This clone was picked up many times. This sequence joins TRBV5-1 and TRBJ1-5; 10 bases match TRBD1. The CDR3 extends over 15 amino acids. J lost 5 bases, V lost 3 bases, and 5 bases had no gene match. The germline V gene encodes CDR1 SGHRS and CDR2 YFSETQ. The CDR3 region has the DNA TGCGCCAGCAGCTCCGGGACAGGGGTAGATCAGCCCCAGCATTTT. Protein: CASSSGTGVDQPQHF.

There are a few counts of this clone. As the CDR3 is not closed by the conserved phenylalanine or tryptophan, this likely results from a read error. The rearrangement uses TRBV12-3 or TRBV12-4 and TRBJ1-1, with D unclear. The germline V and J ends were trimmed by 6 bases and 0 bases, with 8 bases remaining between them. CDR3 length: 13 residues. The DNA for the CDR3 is TGTGCCAGCAGCTTACATATGAACACTGAAGCTTTCTCT. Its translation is CASSLHMNTEAFS.

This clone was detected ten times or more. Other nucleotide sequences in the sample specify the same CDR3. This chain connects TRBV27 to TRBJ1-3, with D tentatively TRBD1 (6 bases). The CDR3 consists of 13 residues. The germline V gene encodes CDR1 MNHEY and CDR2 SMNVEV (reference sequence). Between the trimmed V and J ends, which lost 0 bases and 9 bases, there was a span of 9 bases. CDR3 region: CASSLSQGSTIYF. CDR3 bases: TGTGCCAGCAGTTTATCGCAGGGGAGCACCATATATTTT.